These T cell receptor beta chains were read from a single sample in a study of cytomegalovirus exposure and HLA in healthy donors. Sequencing used immunoSEQ multiplex PCR; TCRdb keeps in-frame clones, though not all of them. The sample lists tens of thousands of clones, about 66% occurring once. What was sequenced was PBMCs. The receptor source for this set is a boy younger than 18 in good health and CMV-seropositive. The CDR3 runs from the conserved cysteine through the conserved F or W. A D gene is named only where the DNA matches it firmly. Clone size is given for some rows only: seen once, a few or many times, or a class if the clone is expanded.

size,V,D,J,CDR3,DNA
NA,TRBV29-1,TRBD1,TRBJ2-7,CSDKGTDNEQYF,TGCAGCGACAAAGGGACAGACAACGAGCAGTACTTC
once,TRBV4-1,NA,TRBJ1-6,CASSQDLFGLSSYNSPLHF,TGCGCCAGCAGCCAAGATCTGTTTGGACTTAGCTCCTATAATTCACCCCTCCACTTT
once,TRBV25-1,TRBD1,TRBJ2-7,CASSEFPGTGAYEQYF,TGTGCCAGCAGTGAATTTCCCGGGACAGGGGCCTACGAGCAGTACTTC
NA,TRBV5-1,TRBD1,TRBJ2-3,CASSPFGTVHSDTQYF,TGCGCCAGCAGCCCTTTTGGGACAGTGCATTCAGATACGCAGTATTTT
NA,TRBV15,NA,TRBJ2-7,CATSSTGYEQYF,TGTGCCACCAGCAGTACAGGGTACGAGCAGTACTTC
once,TRBV19,NA,TRBJ1-1,CASSLRTDYMNTEAFF,TGTGCCAGTAGTCTTCGGACAGACTACATGAACACTGAAGCTTTCTTT
NA,TRBV7-2,NA,TRBJ1-1,CASTREGGTEAFF,TGTGCCAGCACCCGAGAGGGTGGCACTGAAGCTTTCTTT
few,TRBV2,NA,TRBJ2-3,CASGSGNPTDTQYF,TGTGCCAGCGGCTCCGGGAACCCCACAGATACGCAGTATTTT
NA,TRBV2,NA,TRBJ2-1,CASAAGYAPGNEQFF,TGTGCCAGCGCTGCGGGCTACGCACCTGGGAATGAGCAGTTCTTC
NA,TRBV5-4,TRBD1,TRBJ1-4,CASSLEGGGEKLFF,TGTGCCAGCAGCTTGGAAGGGGGCGGTGAAAAACTGTTTTTT
NA,TRBV10-3,TRBD1,TRBJ2-1,CAIDNRGQGEQFF,TGTGCCATCGATAACAGGGGGCAGGGTGAGCAGTTCTTC
NA,TRBV4-1,NA,TRBJ1-1,CASSQAAGQTEAFF,TGCGCCAGCAGCCAAGCAGCAGGGCAAACTGAAGCTTTCTTT
NA,TRBV5-1,NA,TRBJ1-2,CASSYRENYGYTF,TGCGCCAGCAGTTACAGGGAAAACTATGGCTACACCTTC
many,TRBV6-1,NA,TRBJ1-1,CASRGHKNTEAFF,TGTGCCAGCAGGGGACATAAGAACACTGAAGCTTTCTTT
NA,TRBV5-1,TRBD1,TRBJ2-3,CASSTVDRGRRDTQYF,TGCGCCAGCAGCACCGTGGACAGGGGGCGTAGAGATACGCAGTATTTT